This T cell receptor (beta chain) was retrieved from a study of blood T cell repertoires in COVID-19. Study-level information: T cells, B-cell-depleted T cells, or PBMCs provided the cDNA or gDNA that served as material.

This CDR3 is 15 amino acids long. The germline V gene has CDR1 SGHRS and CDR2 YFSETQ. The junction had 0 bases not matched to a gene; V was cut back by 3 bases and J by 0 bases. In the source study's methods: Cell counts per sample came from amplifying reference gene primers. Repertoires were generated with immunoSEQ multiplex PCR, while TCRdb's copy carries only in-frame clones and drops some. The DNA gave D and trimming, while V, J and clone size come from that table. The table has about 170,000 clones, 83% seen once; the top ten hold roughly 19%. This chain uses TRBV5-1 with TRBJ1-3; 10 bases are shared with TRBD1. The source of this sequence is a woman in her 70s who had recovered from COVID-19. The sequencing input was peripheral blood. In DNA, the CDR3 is TGCGCCAGCAGCTGGACAGGGGGCTCTGGAAACACCATATATTTT. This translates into CASSWTGGSGNTIYF.